The T cell receptor beta chain under discussion was sequenced for a study of immune evolution from preneoplasia to lung adenocarcinoma. Clones were read by immunoSEQ multiplex PCR, and TCRdb kept only the in-frame ones, dropping some. This table has approximately 12,000 clones, more than 80% appearing once. The germline V gene has CDR1 SGHAT and CDR2 FQNNGV. This CDR3 has 16 residues. Trimming at V came to 6 bases and at J to 0 bases, leaving 6 bases not matched to a gene. The rearrangement uses TRBV11-2 and TRBJ2-2; 8 nucleotides align to TRBD2. The sequence came from a person aged 65-85 years with invasive lung adenocarcinoma. Material for sequencing was FFPE invasive lung adenocarcinoma tissue. The DNA for the CDR3 is TGTGCCAGCAGACAAATGGGACTAGCGAACACCGGGGAGCTGTTTTTT. It specifies CASRQMGLANTGELFF.